This passage covers 27 T cell receptor beta chains from one sample sequenced in a study of cytomegalovirus exposure and HLA in healthy donors. A multiplex PCR was run with 60 Vbeta primers and 13 Jbeta primers. Assay used: immunoSEQ multiplex PCR; TCRdb lists only in-frame clones, some missing. The sample has under 250,000 clones; approximately 80% are singletons. The sample consisted of PBMCs. These receptors all come from a woman between 45 and 65 years old in good health and CMV-seropositive.

The V call is TRBV4-2, the J call TRBJ2-2, with D possibly TRBD1 on 5 matching bases. Germline V gives CDR1 LGHNA, CDR2 YNFKEQ. The CDR3 covers 15 residues. V dropped 4 bases and J dropped 5 bases, with 14 bases sitting between them. The CDR3 is CASSPGQGTTGELFF. For the CDR3, the DNA is TGTGCCAGCAGCCCTGGACAAGGTACGACCGGGGAGCTGTTTTTT.

In nucleotides, the CDR3 is TGTGCCACCCACCCCCCCGGGACGGGGGCCTACGAGCAGTACTTC. This encodes CATHPPGTGAYEQYF. The chain recombines TRBV27 with TRBJ2-7; tentatively, D is TRBD2 (6 bases). Germline V lookup: CDR1 MNHEY, CDR2 SMNVEV (reference sequence). V was shortened by 10 bases and J by 2 bases, with 21 bases between the two germline ends. The CDR3 runs 15 residues.

The chain links TRBV5-4 to TRBJ1-1; TRBD1 aligns across 10 bases. The CDR3 has 16 residues. V shed 4 bases, J shed 4 bases, and the junction held 10 bases outside the gene matches. Germline V lookup: CDR1 SGHNT, CDR2 YYREEE (reference sequence). CDR3: CASSITGTGVTTEAFF. DNA of the CDR3: TGTGCCAGCAGCATTACCGGGACAGGGGTGACCACTGAAGCTTTCTTT. Supplemented by reference TRBV5-4 and TRBJ1-1, the full variable domain reads ETGVTQSPTHLIKTRGQQVTLRCSSQSGHNTVSWYQQALGQGPQFIFQYYREEENGRGNFPPRFSGLQFPNYSSELNVNALELDDSALYLCASSITGTGVTTEAFFGQGTRLTVV.

With respect to this clone: The sample contains more than one DNA sequence encoding this CDR3. The rearrangement links TRBV18 to TRBJ2-7; 7 nucleotides match TRBD1. CDR1 and CDR2 (germline): KGHSH, LQKENI. The CDR3 consists of 13 residues. Trimming at V came to 3 bases and at J to 3 bases, leaving 2 bases not matched to a gene. DNA of the CDR3: TGTGCCAGCTCACCGGGACAGAGCTACGAGCAGTACTTC. This codes for CASSPGQSYEQYF.

This chain connects TRBV7-9 to TRBJ1-6; the D is unclear. Trimming removed 1 base at V and 7 bases at J, with 11 bases between. The CDR3 spans 15 residues. Germline CDR1 reads SEHNR; CDR2 reads FQNEAQ (reference sequence). The CDR3 DNA sequence: TGTGCCAGCAGCTTAGGTGATGGGGAGAATTCACCCCTCCACTTT. Encoded protein: CASSLGDGENSPLHF.

This clone was recorded only once. The J gene is TRBJ1-6, the V gene TRBV19; 7 positions agree with TRBD1. Germline V gives CDR1 LNHDA, CDR2 SQIVND (reference sequence). The V and J ends lost 6 bases and 3 bases, in that order; junction bases with no gene match: 2. CDR3 length: 14 residues. The CDR3 loop reads CASRGQHYNSPLHF. The DNA for the CDR3 is TGTGCCAGTAGGGGACAGCACTATAATTCACCCCTCCACTTT. Full variable domain (remainder filled in from reference TRBV19 and TRBJ1-6): DGGITQSPKYLFRKEGQNVTLSCEQNLNHDAMYWYRQDPGQGLRLIYYSQIVNDFQKGDIAEGYSVSREKKESFPLTVTSAQKNPTAFYLCASRGQHYNSPLHFGNGTRLTVT.

The chain carries TRBV2 and TRBJ2-5; 12 bases map to TRBD2. Germline-derived CDR1 and CDR2 are SNHLY and FYNNEI. The CDR3 runs to 15 residues. V gave up 5 bases and J gave up 7 bases; unmatched junction bases: 8. The CDR3 protein is CASSLTSGGLGTQYF. The CDR3 bases are TGTGCCAGCAGTTTGACTAGCGGGGGCCTTGGGACCCAGTACTTC.

This clone was recorded only once. J is TRBJ2-7 and V is TRBV19; a possible D gene is TRBD1 (6 bases). Looked up from germline, CDR1 is LNHDA and CDR2 is SQIVND (reference sequence). The CDR3 is 15 amino acids. V was trimmed by 6 bases and J by 8 bases, leaving 23 bases between them. This CDR3 is CASSGTRSTQGQQYF. CDR3 in DNA: TGTGCCAGTAGCGGCACGAGATCAACCCAGGGGCAGCAGTACTTC.

The chain has TRBV15 and TRBJ2-7; D perhaps matches TRBD1 (6 bases). V shed 0 bases and J shed 6 bases, with 15 bases lying between them. The CDR3 has 15 residues. Germline loops: CDR1 LNHNV, CDR2 YYDKDF (reference sequence). The CDR3: CATSRDSRQGTEQYF. CDR3 DNA sequence: TGTGCCACCAGCAGAGATAGTCGGCAGGGGACCGAGCAGTACTTC.

The genes are TRBV27 and TRBJ2-3; D uncertain. The CDR3 extends over 15 amino acids. V was pared by 2 bases and J by 2 bases, with 11 bases between. From germline, CDR1 is MNHEY and CDR2 SMNVEV (reference sequence). CDR3 DNA sequence: TGTGCCAGCAGTTTAAGCGTCAGCCACACAGATACGCAGTATTTT. Its translation is CASSLSVSHTDTQYF.

This chain uses TRBV11-1 with TRBJ2-1; TRBD1 might be the D (6 bases). CDR1 is SGHAT and CDR2 is FQDESV in the germline V gene (reference sequence). The CDR3 spans 14 residues. Trimming took 2 bases from V and 2 from J, leaving 7 bases between them. The CDR3 sequence is CASSLNRAYNEQFF. The CDR3 DNA is TGTGCCAGCAGCTTAAACAGGGCCTACAATGAGCAGTTCTTC. Based on the CDR3 plus reference TRBV11-1 and TRBJ2-1, the full variable domain is EAEVAQSPRYKITEKSQAVAFWCDPISGHATLYWYRQILGQGPELLVQFQDESVVDDSQLPKDRFSAERLKGVDSTLKIQPAELGDSAMYLCASSLNRAYNEQFFGPGTRLTVL.

The chain uses TRBV15 and TRBJ1-1, with D possibly TRBD1 on 5 matching bases. Per germline, CDR1 LNHNV and CDR2 YYDKDF (reference sequence). Trimming removed 2 bases from V and 1 base from J, with 11 bases in between. The CDR3 sequence is 15 residues long. CDR3 nucleotides: TGTGCCACCAGCAGAAAGAACAGGCGGAACACTGAAGCTTTCTTT. Residues: CATSRKNRRNTEAFF.

V gene TRBV7-9 combines with J gene TRBJ1-1, with D tentatively TRBD1 (6 bases). The germline V gene encodes CDR1 SEHNR and CDR2 FQNEAQ (reference sequence). Trimming took off 6 bases at V and 3 bases at J, with 17 bases between the two ends. The CDR3 covers 15 residues. The DNA of the CDR3 is TGTGCCAGCAGAAACAGGGTGGAGGTGGACACTGAAGCTTTCTTT. Protein: CASRNRVEVDTEAFF.

This chain joins TRBV6-5 and TRBJ1-1, with TRBD1 as a possible D gene (5 bases). The germline CDR1 and CDR2 sequences are MNHEY and SVGAGI. With 6 bases removed from V and 11 bases from J, the gap between germline ends came to 19 bases. This CDR3 is 13 amino acids long. In DNA, the CDR3 is TGTGCCAGCAGCCCGGACACTGGCGTGTGGGCTTTCTTT. Amino acid sequence: CASSPDTGVWAFF.

This clone came up once. V gene TRBV12-5 combines with J gene TRBJ2-5; 15 bases agree with TRBD2. The CDR3 is made up of 17 amino acids. Trimming at V came to 5 bases and at J to 1 base, leaving 5 bases not matched to a gene. CDR1 and CDR2 (germline): LGHNT, FRNRAP. The CDR3 nucleotides read TGTGCTAGTGGTGGCGGACTAGCGGGGGGGATCCAAGAGACCCAGTACTTC. Translated: CASGGGLAGGIQETQYF.

This chain connects TRBV6-1 to TRBJ2-2; TRBD1 might be the D (6 bases). The CDR3 loop spans 16 amino acids. Germline V gives CDR1 MNHNS, CDR2 SASEGT. The germline V and J ends were trimmed by 2 bases and 1 base, with 11 bases remaining between them. The CDR3 is CASSESETGNTGELFF. As DNA, the CDR3 is TGTGCCAGCAGTGAATCTGAGACAGGGAACACCGGGGAGCTGTTTTTT.

V is TRBV6-1 and J is TRBJ1-1; no clear D gene. In germline, CDR1 is MNHNS, CDR2 SASEGT. CDR3 length: 15 residues. The V end lost 1 base, the J end lost 8 bases, and 17 bases lay between the germline ends. As DNA, the CDR3 is TGTGCCAGCAGTGAAGTTTGGTACGGGGTCCGCGAAGCTTTCTTT. Its translation: CASSEVWYGVREAFF.

This rearrangement joins TRBV30 to TRBJ2-7, with D tentatively TRBD1 (5 bases). This CDR3 spans 14 amino acids. Germline V gives CDR1 GTSNPN, CDR2 SVGIG (reference sequence). Between the trimmed V and J ends, which lost 0 bases and 7 bases, there was a span of 16 bases. DNA of the CDR3: TGTGCCTGGAGTGTAAGGCGTGACAGTGGTGAGCAGTACTTC. It encodes CAWSVRRDSGEQYF. Based on the CDR3 plus reference TRBV30 and TRBJ2-7, the full variable domain is SQTIHQWPATLVQPVGSPLSLECTVEGTSNPNLYWYRQAAGRGLQLLFYSVGIGQISSEVPQNLSASRPQDRQFILSSKKLLLSDSGFYLCAWSVRRDSGEQYFGPGTRLTVT.

This clone was seen once. The rearrangement uses TRBV7-2 and TRBJ1-5, with 9 nucleotides matching TRBD1. CDR3 size: 15 residues. CDR1 and CDR2 from the germline V gene are SGHTA and FQGNSA. The junction had 4 bases not matched to a gene; V was cut back by 1 base and J by 6 bases. The CDR3 DNA reads TGTGCCAGCAGCTTAGTGACAGGGGGAACTCAGCCCCAGCATTTT. It specifies CASSLVTGGTQPQHF. Based on the CDR3 plus reference TRBV7-2 and TRBJ1-5, the full variable domain is GAGVSQSPSNKVTEKGKDVELRCDPISGHTALYWYRQSLGQGLEFLIYFQGNSAPDKSGLPSDRFSAERTGGSVSTLTIQRTQQEDSAVYLCASSLVTGGTQPQHFGDGTRLSIL.

In regard to this clone: The same CDR3 is also encoded by other DNA sequences in this sample. The genes are TRBV5-4 and TRBJ1-1, with 7 bases matching TRBD1. The CDR3 sequence is 13 residues long. J lost 4 bases, V lost 0 bases, and 0 bases had no gene match. Germline V gene data show CDR1 as SGHNT and CDR2 as YYREEE (reference sequence). DNA for the CDR3: TGTGCCAGCAGCTTGGACAGGGGCACTGAAGCTTTCTTT. Protein sequence: CASSLDRGTEAFF.

The chain carries TRBV28 and TRBJ2-5, with no clear D. The assigned J gene may be wrong: the sequence end matches TRBJ2-7 better. This CDR3 spans 12 amino acids. CDR1 and CDR2 from the germline V gene are MDHEN and SYDVKM. The CDR3 bases are TGTGCCAGCAGTTTTTCGGGTCACGAGCAGTACTTC. The encoded protein is CASSFSGHEQYF.

This clone has only a few counts. V is TRBV5-1 and J is TRBJ1-4; D is unresolved. V was cut by 1 base and J by 7 bases, with 8 bases left in between. The CDR3 consists of 13 residues. Germline values: CDR1 SGHRS, CDR2 YFSETQ. The DNA of the CDR3 is TGCGCCAGCAGCTTGAACAGACCTGAAAAACTGTTTTTT. It specifies CASSLNRPEKLFF.

The chain joins TRBV15 to TRBJ1-2; no definite D call. This CDR3 region has 13 residues. Germline CDR1 is LNHNV and CDR2 is YYDKDF (reference sequence). Trimming left V 0 bases short and J 4 bases short, with 6 bases between. The CDR3 loop reads CATSRDTVYGYTF. The CDR3 DNA reads TGTGCCACCAGCAGAGATACGGTCTATGGCTACACCTTC.

This chain uses TRBV5-1 with TRBJ2-3; D gene uncertain. The CDR3 length is 12 residues. The V gene's germline CDR1 is SGHRS and CDR2 YFSETQ. Trimming stripped 6 bases from V and 6 bases from J, with 11 bases between. CDR3 region: CASKEEADTQYF. The CDR3 DNA reads TGCGCCAGCAAGGAAGAGGCGGATACGCAGTATTTT.

V and J are TRBV5-6 and TRBJ1-1; the D gene is possibly TRBD1 (6 bases). Germline CDR1 reads SGHDT; CDR2 reads YYEEEE. The CDR3 runs 15 residues. V was pared by 4 bases and J by 4 bases, with 17 bases between. Written as DNA, the CDR3 is TGTGCCAGCAGCCAGGGGACACTCATGAGCACTGAAGCTTTCTTT. It specifies CASSQGTLMSTEAFF.

This sequence joins TRBV29-1 and TRBJ1-2; D unresolved. Germline V gene lookup returns CDR1 SQVTM and CDR2 ANQGSEA. The CDR3 spans 14 residues. Trimming took 4 bases from V and 1 from J, leaving 13 bases between them. The CDR3 sequence: CSVVENRINYGYTF. DNA for the CDR3: TGCAGCGTTGTCGAAAACAGAATTAACTATGGCTACACCTTC.

The chain combines TRBV6-1 with TRBJ2-6; weak D call: TRBD2 (7 bases). V lost 1 base and J 2 bases, leaving 9 bases between the germline ends. CDR1 is MNHNS and CDR2 is SASEGT in the germline V gene. The CDR3 has 16 residues. For the CDR3, the DNA is TGTGCCAGCAGTGAAGAAGGGGGGGCTGGGGCCAACGTCCTGACTTTC. Protein sequence: CASSEEGGAGANVLTF.